Listed below are T cell receptor beta chains from one sample, sequenced in a study of T cells in Graves' hyperthyroidism and ophthalmopathy. TCRdb reprocessed the multiplex PCR reads with MiXCR, giving one entry per CDR3 protein. This sample yields around 500,000 distinct CDR3 sequences, of which about 20% are seen a single time; about 53% belongs to the top ten. Sequenced: blood. These receptors all stem from a woman in her 70s with Graves' ophthalmopathy. CDR3s include the opening cysteine and the closing phenylalanine or tryptophan. A D gene is named only where the DNA matches it firmly. Size is stated for part of the rows, as once, few or many counts, or as a class when the clone is expanded.

v_gene: TRBV10-3; abundance: few; d_gene: TRBD1; j_gene: TRBJ1-5; CDR3nt: TGTGCCATCAGTGAGAAGCCAGGGGGCGCGGGGGGACGCAATCAGCCCCAGCATTTT; CDR3aa: CAISEKPGGAGGRNQPQHF
v_gene: TRBV10-3; abundance: .; d_gene: TRBD2; j_gene: TRBJ2-2; CDR3nt: TGTGCCATCAGAAGGACTAGCGGGAGTGGTACCGGGGAGCTGTTTTTT; CDR3aa: CAIRRTSGSGTGELFF
v_gene: TRBV6-2/TRBV6-3; abundance: few; d_gene: .; j_gene: TRBJ2-2; CDR3nt: TGTGCCAGCACAATAGATGGACGAACCGGGGAGCTGTTTTTT; CDR3aa: CASTIDGRTGELFF
v_gene: TRBV11-2; abundance: few; d_gene: TRBD1; j_gene: TRBJ1-2; CDR3nt: TGTGCCAGCAGCTTAGCGATCGCCAGAGGGGGCCGCGGCTACACCTTC; CDR3aa: CASSLAIARGGRGYTF
v_gene: TRBV6-6; abundance: many; d_gene: TRBD2; j_gene: TRBJ2-3; CDR3nt: TGTGCCAGCAGTTACAAAAGGCTAGCGGGAGTGGCAGATACGCAGTATTTT; CDR3aa: CASSYKRLAGVADTQYF
v_gene: TRBV18; abundance: many; d_gene: .; j_gene: TRBJ2-1; CDR3nt: TGTGCCAGCTCACCACCAGGAACTTACAATGAGCAGTTCTTC; CDR3aa: CASSPPGTYNEQFF
v_gene: TRBV6-2/TRBV6-3; abundance: few; d_gene: .; j_gene: TRBJ2-5; CDR3nt: TGTGCCAGCAGCAGACTAGTTGGGGCCCAAGAGACCCAGTACTTC; CDR3aa: CASSRLVGAQETQYF
v_gene: TRBV30; abundance: few; d_gene: .; j_gene: TRBJ2-7; CDR3nt: TGTGCCTGGAGTCCGGGCCACGAGCAGTACTTC; CDR3aa: CAWSPGHEQYF
v_gene: TRBV4-1; abundance: few; d_gene: .; j_gene: TRBJ2-7; CDR3nt: TGCGCCAGCAGCCAAGAAACGCGGACCTCCTACGAGCAGTACTTC; CDR3aa: CASSQETRTSYEQYF
v_gene: TRBV7-9; abundance: .; d_gene: .; j_gene: TRBJ1-1; CDR3nt: TGTGCCAGCAGCTTAGGGACAGTAGGGATGAACACTGAAGCTTTCTTT; CDR3aa: CASSLGTVGMNTEAFF
v_gene: TRBV7-2; abundance: .; d_gene: TRBD2; j_gene: TRBJ2-1; CDR3nt: TGTGCCAGTAAGACTAGCGGGAGCCGGAATGAGCAGTTCTTC; CDR3aa: CASKTSGSRNEQFF
v_gene: TRBV12-3/TRBV12-4; abundance: .; d_gene: .; j_gene: TRBJ1-1; CDR3nt: TGTGCCAGCAGTCCAACGGGCCCACCGTTAGACACTGCAGCTTTCTTT; CDR3aa: CASSPTGPPLDTAAFF
v_gene: TRBV20-1; abundance: few; d_gene: .; j_gene: TRBJ1-1; CDR3nt: TGCAGTGCTAGTTGGCAGGGTGGGGTTTCGGGACAAGCTTTCTTT; CDR3aa: CSASWQGGVSGQAFF
v_gene: TRBV12-5; abundance: few; d_gene: .; j_gene: TRBJ2-7; CDR3nt: TGTGCTAGTGGCCCTGACAGGGCGGGAGAGCAGTACTTC; CDR3aa: CASGPDRAGEQYF
v_gene: TRBV7-3; abundance: .; d_gene: .; j_gene: TRBJ1-1; CDR3nt: TGTGCCAGCAGCTTAATCCGGCAGATGAACACTGAAGCTTTCTTT; CDR3aa: CASSLIRQMNTEAFF
v_gene: TRBV29-1; abundance: .; d_gene: .; j_gene: TRBJ1-2; CDR3nt: TGCAGCGTTCTGGTGCAGTCCTATGGCTACACCTTC; CDR3aa: CSVLVQSYGYTF
v_gene: TRBV7-8; abundance: .; d_gene: .; j_gene: TRBJ1-4; CDR3nt: TGTGCCAGCAGCTTAGGAGTGGATGAAAAACTGTTTTTT; CDR3aa: CASSLGVDEKLFF
v_gene: TRBV7-6; abundance: .; d_gene: TRBD1; j_gene: TRBJ1-1; CDR3nt: TGTGCCGGCAGCTTAGAGGGGGCCTCCCCGAGGGCTGAAGCTTTCTTT; CDR3aa: CAGSLEGASPRAEAFF
v_gene: TRBV7-2; abundance: many; d_gene: .; j_gene: TRBJ1-6; CDR3nt: TGTGCCAGCAGCCCGGGTGGCAGTGGTAGTTCACCCCTCCACTTT; CDR3aa: CASSPGGSGSSPLHF
v_gene: TRBV30; abundance: few; d_gene: TRBD2; j_gene: TRBJ2-1; CDR3nt: TGTGCCTGGAAGGGAAGCGGGAGAATCAATGAGCAGTTCTTC; CDR3aa: CAWKGSGRINEQFF
v_gene: TRBV7-2; abundance: .; d_gene: TRBD1; j_gene: TRBJ1-6; CDR3nt: TGTGCCAGCAGCTACCACAGGGGGCCGAGTTCACCCCTCCACTTT; CDR3aa: CASSYHRGPSSPLHF
v_gene: TRBV12-3/TRBV12-4; abundance: many; d_gene: .; j_gene: TRBJ2-6; CDR3nt: TGTGCCAGCAGTGGAGATAGGGGGGCGAAAGGGGCCAACGTCCTGACTTTC; CDR3aa: CASSGDRGAKGANVLTF
v_gene: TRBV28; abundance: .; d_gene: .; j_gene: TRBJ1-2; CDR3nt: TGTGCCAGCAGTCCCGCAGGGGCCGGCTATGGCTACACCTTC; CDR3aa: CASSPAGAGYGYTF
v_gene: TRBV20-1; abundance: few; d_gene: .; j_gene: TRBJ1-5; CDR3nt: TGCAGTGCTAGAATCCAGGATAGCAATCAGCCCCAGCATTTT; CDR3aa: CSARIQDSNQPQHF
v_gene: TRBV20-1; abundance: .; d_gene: .; j_gene: TRBJ1-3; CDR3nt: TGCAGTGCTAGTCAGGGGTTAGTTAACACCATATATTTT; CDR3aa: CSASQGLVNTIYF
v_gene: TRBV5-1; abundance: once; d_gene: .; j_gene: TRBJ2-1; CDR3nt: TGCGCCAGCTCCCCGGGACTTTCGAAGATTGAGCAGTTCTTC; CDR3aa: CASSPGLSKIEQFF
v_gene: TRBV6-1; abundance: few; d_gene: .; j_gene: TRBJ1-2; CDR3nt: TGTGCCAGCAGGGAGGGGATCTATGGCTACACCTTC; CDR3aa: CASREGIYGYTF
v_gene: TRBV7-3; abundance: few; d_gene: .; j_gene: TRBJ2-7; CDR3nt: TGTGCCAGCAGCTTAACCTCTTCTTCAGGGTCCGAGCAGTACTTC; CDR3aa: CASSLTSSSGSEQYF
v_gene: TRBV13; abundance: .; d_gene: TRBD1; j_gene: TRBJ1-1; CDR3nt: TGTGCCAGCAGCTCTCCGGGACAGTTCGGGTCTGAAGCTTTCTTT; CDR3aa: CASSSPGQFGSEAFF
v_gene: TRBV9; abundance: .; d_gene: .; j_gene: TRBJ1-1; CDR3nt: TGTGCCAGCAGCCCCCAGAGGGGGGGGAAAGCTTTCTTT; CDR3aa: CASSPQRGGKAFF
v_gene: TRBV12-3/TRBV12-4; abundance: many; d_gene: .; j_gene: TRBJ1-2; CDR3nt: TGTGCCAGCAGTTTAAGTGGTTCTACCCCGGGCTATGGCTACACCTTC; CDR3aa: CASSLSGSTPGYGYTF
v_gene: TRBV20-1; abundance: .; d_gene: .; j_gene: TRBJ1-2; CDR3nt: TGCAGTGCTAAATCTCAGGGGCCATATGGCTACACCTTC; CDR3aa: CSAKSQGPYGYTF
v_gene: TRBV6-1; abundance: many; d_gene: .; j_gene: TRBJ2-1; CDR3nt: TGTGCCAGCACCCGTGACACGAGCTCCTACAATGAGCAGTTCTTC; CDR3aa: CASTRDTSSYNEQFF
v_gene: TRBV27; abundance: many; d_gene: .; j_gene: TRBJ2-1; CDR3nt: TGTGCCAGCAGTCGCGGACTGATCAATGAGCAGTTCTTC; CDR3aa: CASSRGLINEQFF
v_gene: TRBV28; abundance: few; d_gene: .; j_gene: TRBJ1-2; CDR3nt: TGTGCCAGCAGTTTAGGGGGGCTCTTAGCTAACTATGGCTACACCTTC; CDR3aa: CASSLGGLLANYGYTF
v_gene: TRBV5-1; abundance: .; d_gene: .; j_gene: TRBJ2-3; CDR3nt: TGCGCCAGCAGCTTGGAGCGTCCTACCACAGATACGCAGTATTTT; CDR3aa: CASSLERPTTDTQYF
v_gene: TRBV7-2; abundance: .; d_gene: TRBD2; j_gene: TRBJ2-7; CDR3nt: TGTGCCAGCAGGGGCGGGAGGGCAGGTATCGCCTACGAGCAGTACTTC; CDR3aa: CASRGGRAGIAYEQYF
v_gene: TRBV20-1; abundance: .; d_gene: TRBD2; j_gene: TRBJ2-7; CDR3nt: TGCAGTGCTAGAGAACCTAGCGGGAAGGACGAGCAGTACTTC; CDR3aa: CSAREPSGKDEQYF
v_gene: TRBV20-1; abundance: few; d_gene: .; j_gene: TRBJ1-4; CDR3nt: TGCAGTGCTAGAAGGGCGGATGCTAATGAAAAACTGTTTTTT; CDR3aa: CSARRADANEKLFF
v_gene: TRBV28; abundance: many; d_gene: .; j_gene: TRBJ1-5; CDR3nt: TGTGCCAGCAGTTGGGGGGTCTCAACTCCTACGCCCCAGCATTTT; CDR3aa: CASSWGVSTPTPQHF
v_gene: TRBV5-1; abundance: .; d_gene: TRBD1; j_gene: TRBJ2-7; CDR3nt: TGCGCCAGCAGCTTGCCGACAGGGGACGAGCAGTACTTC; CDR3aa: CASSLPTGDEQYF
v_gene: TRBV7-2; abundance: many; d_gene: .; j_gene: TRBJ2-1; CDR3nt: TGTGCCAGCAGCCCGACCGCTGGGAGCCGTAACAATGAGCAGTTCTTC; CDR3aa: CASSPTAGSRNNEQFF
v_gene: TRBV20-1; abundance: .; d_gene: .; j_gene: TRBJ1-3; CDR3nt: TGCAGTGCCCCCTACAACGGGAACTCTGGAAACACCATATATTTT; CDR3aa: CSAPYNGNSGNTIYF
v_gene: TRBV11-2; abundance: .; d_gene: TRBD1; j_gene: TRBJ2-7; CDR3nt: TGTGCCAGCAGCCTTCAGGGACAGGGGCCCTACGAGCAGTACTTC; CDR3aa: CASSLQGQGPYEQYF
v_gene: TRBV7-9; abundance: .; d_gene: .; j_gene: TRBJ1-2; CDR3nt: TGTGCCAGCAGCTTAGCCTCCCCTAACTATGGCTACACCTTC; CDR3aa: CASSLASPNYGYTF
v_gene: TRBV4-1; abundance: few; d_gene: TRBD2; j_gene: TRBJ2-5; CDR3nt: TGCGCCAGCAGCCAAGCAATTACAAGCGGGAGTTTTATAGAGACCCAGTACTTC; CDR3aa: CASSQAITSGSFIETQYF
v_gene: TRBV11-2; abundance: .; d_gene: TRBD1; j_gene: TRBJ2-3; CDR3nt: TGTGCCAGCAGCCCTAGCCGGACAGGAATGAGTAGAATTGGCACAGATACGCAGTATTTT; CDR3aa: CASSPSRTGMSRIGTDTQYF
v_gene: TRBV7-2; abundance: many; d_gene: .; j_gene: TRBJ2-1; CDR3nt: TGTGCCAGCAGCAACTGGGACTCCCCCTACAATGAGCAGTTCTTC; CDR3aa: CASSNWDSPYNEQFF
v_gene: TRBV7-2; abundance: .; d_gene: .; j_gene: TRBJ2-1; CDR3nt: TGTGCCAGCAGCCACGACGGGAATGAGCAGTTCTTC; CDR3aa: CASSHDGNEQFF
v_gene: TRBV12-3/TRBV12-4; abundance: many; d_gene: .; j_gene: TRBJ2-2; CDR3nt: TGTGCCAGCAGCTCAGCTTCCACCGGGGAGCTGTTTTTT; CDR3aa: CASSSASTGELFF
v_gene: TRBV7-9; abundance: few; d_gene: .; j_gene: TRBJ1-1; CDR3nt: TGTGCCAGCAGCATTACAACAGTGAACACTGAAGCTTTCTTT; CDR3aa: CASSITTVNTEAFF
v_gene: TRBV5-1; abundance: once; d_gene: TRBD2; j_gene: TRBJ2-7; CDR3nt: TGCGCCAGCAGCTGGAGACTAGCGGGAGACGGGAGCGAGCAGTACTTC; CDR3aa: CASSWRLAGDGSEQYF
v_gene: TRBV27; abundance: few; d_gene: .; j_gene: TRBJ1-5; CDR3nt: TGTGCCAGCAGTCTAAACGTGGGTCAGCCCCAGCATTTT; CDR3aa: CASSLNVGQPQHF
v_gene: TRBV7-9; abundance: many; d_gene: TRBD2; j_gene: TRBJ2-1; CDR3nt: TGTGCCAGCAGCTTGACTAGCGGGGGTAACAATGAGCAGTTCTTC; CDR3aa: CASSLTSGGNNEQFF
v_gene: TRBV28; abundance: many; d_gene: .; j_gene: TRBJ1-5; CDR3nt: TGTGCCAGCACCATCAGCGGGCCAAATCAGCCCCAGCATTTT; CDR3aa: CASTISGPNQPQHF
v_gene: TRBV12-3/TRBV12-4; abundance: few; d_gene: .; j_gene: TRBJ2-1; CDR3nt: TGTGCCAGCACCCCCCGAGCTAGTACCCATGAGCAGTTCTTC; CDR3aa: CASTPRASTHEQFF
v_gene: TRBV12-3/TRBV12-4; abundance: few; d_gene: .; j_gene: TRBJ1-2; CDR3nt: TGTGCCAGCAGTTTATCTCCAGGGGTTAGTGGCTACACCTTC; CDR3aa: CASSLSPGVSGYTF
v_gene: TRBV24-1; abundance: .; d_gene: .; j_gene: TRBJ2-1; CDR3nt: TGTGCCACCAGTGATTGGTTTCGAAATGAGCAGTTCTTC; CDR3aa: CATSDWFRNEQFF
v_gene: TRBV11-3; abundance: .; d_gene: TRBD2; j_gene: TRBJ2-1; CDR3nt: TGTGCCAGCAATAGCGGGGCCAACAATGAGCAGTTCTTC; CDR3aa: CASNSGANNEQFF
v_gene: TRBV2; abundance: many; d_gene: .; j_gene: TRBJ2-3; CDR3nt: TGTGCCAGCAGTGAAGCCCCGGGGTTCACAGATACGCAGTATTTT; CDR3aa: CASSEAPGFTDTQYF